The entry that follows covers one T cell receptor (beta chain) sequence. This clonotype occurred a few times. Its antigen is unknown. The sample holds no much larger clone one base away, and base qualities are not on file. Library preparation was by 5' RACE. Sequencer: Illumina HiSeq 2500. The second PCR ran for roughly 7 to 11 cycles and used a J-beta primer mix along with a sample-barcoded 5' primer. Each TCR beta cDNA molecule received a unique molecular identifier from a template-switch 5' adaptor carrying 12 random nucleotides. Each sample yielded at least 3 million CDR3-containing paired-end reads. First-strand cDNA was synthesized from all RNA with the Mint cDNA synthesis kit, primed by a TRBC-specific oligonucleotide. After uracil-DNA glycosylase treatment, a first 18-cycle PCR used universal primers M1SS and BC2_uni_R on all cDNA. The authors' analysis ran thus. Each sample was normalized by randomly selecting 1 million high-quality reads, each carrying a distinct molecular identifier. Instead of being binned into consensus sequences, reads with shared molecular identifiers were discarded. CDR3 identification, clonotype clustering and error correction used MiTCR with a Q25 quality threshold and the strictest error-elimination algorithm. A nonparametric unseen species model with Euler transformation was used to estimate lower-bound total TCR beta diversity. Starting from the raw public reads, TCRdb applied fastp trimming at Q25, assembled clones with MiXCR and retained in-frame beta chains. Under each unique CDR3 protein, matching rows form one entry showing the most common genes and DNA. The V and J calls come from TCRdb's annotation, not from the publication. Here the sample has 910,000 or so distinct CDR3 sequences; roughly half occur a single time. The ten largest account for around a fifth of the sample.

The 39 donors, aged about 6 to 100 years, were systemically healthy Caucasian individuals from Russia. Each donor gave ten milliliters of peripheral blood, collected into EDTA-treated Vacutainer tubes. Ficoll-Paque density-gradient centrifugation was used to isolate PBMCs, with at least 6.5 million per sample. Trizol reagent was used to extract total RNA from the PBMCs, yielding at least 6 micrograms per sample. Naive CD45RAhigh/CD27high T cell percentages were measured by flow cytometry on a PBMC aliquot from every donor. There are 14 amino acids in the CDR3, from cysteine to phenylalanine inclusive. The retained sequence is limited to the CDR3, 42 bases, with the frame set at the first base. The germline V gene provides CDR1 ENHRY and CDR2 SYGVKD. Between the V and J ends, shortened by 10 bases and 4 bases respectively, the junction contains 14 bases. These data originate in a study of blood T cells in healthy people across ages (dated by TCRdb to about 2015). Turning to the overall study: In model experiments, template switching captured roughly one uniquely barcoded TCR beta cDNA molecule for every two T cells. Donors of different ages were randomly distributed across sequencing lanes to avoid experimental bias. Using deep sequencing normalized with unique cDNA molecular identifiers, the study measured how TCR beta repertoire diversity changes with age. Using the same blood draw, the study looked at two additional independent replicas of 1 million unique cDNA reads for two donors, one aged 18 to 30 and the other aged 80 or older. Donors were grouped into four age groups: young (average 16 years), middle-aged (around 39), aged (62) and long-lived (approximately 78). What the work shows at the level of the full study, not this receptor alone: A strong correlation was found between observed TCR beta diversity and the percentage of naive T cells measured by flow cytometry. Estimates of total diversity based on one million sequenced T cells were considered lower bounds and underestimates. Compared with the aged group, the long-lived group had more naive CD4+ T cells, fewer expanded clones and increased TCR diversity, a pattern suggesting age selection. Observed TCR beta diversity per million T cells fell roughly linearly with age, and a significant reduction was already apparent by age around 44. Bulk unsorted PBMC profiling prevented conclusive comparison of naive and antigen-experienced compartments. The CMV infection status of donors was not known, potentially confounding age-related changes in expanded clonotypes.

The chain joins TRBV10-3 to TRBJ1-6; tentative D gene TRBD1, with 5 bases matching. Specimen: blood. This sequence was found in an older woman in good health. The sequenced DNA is TGTGCCACCTCTTGGGACTCATATAATTCACCCCTCCACTTT. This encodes CATSWDSYNSPLHF.